The sequence of this T cell receptor (beta chain) was determined in a study of OX40 agonist ivuxolimab in advanced cancers. Study-wide context: Ivuxolimab was an agonistic, fully human IgG2 monoclonal antibody directed against OX40 (CD134), a costimulatory receptor. Prior anti-PD-1, anti-PD-L1 or anti-CTLA-4 therapy was permitted, and less than 45% of dose-escalation patients had received checkpoint inhibitors. Peripheral TCRbeta sequencing aimed to test whether ivuxolimab altered TCR sequence diversity and caused clonal T-cell expansion. Among the roughly 52 dose-escalation patients, 19 had hepatocellular carcinoma, 15 melanoma, 9 renal cell carcinoma and 9 head and neck cancer. The monotherapy dose-escalation portion (N ≈ 56 patients) of the phase I ivuxolimab trial is reported in the paper. Partial responses were achieved by three dose-escalation patients, of whom one had hepatocellular carcinoma and two had cutaneous melanoma. In the dose-escalation cohort, 70% to 85% of patients were male, and the mean age was roughly 60 years, with a range of 23 to 79. Intravenous ivuxolimab was administered to patients every 2 weeks at six dose levels: 0.01, 0.1, 0.3, 1.5, 3 and 10 mg/kg. Here is what the overall study found, with its caveats: Low levels of normalized T-cell clonal expansion were also seen in some nonresponding patients. On average, CD8+ T cells showed more expanded clones than CD4+ T cells after ivuxolimab. At doses of 0.1 to 3.0 mg/kg, clonal expansion of both CD4+ and CD8+ blood T cells was observed from baseline to week 6. In partial responders in the 0.1-3.0 mg/kg groups, normalized peripheral clonal expansion was found to be among the lowest, especially among CD8+ T cells. Antigen specificity was not determined for the clonally expanded peripheral T cells.

As regards this clone: What antigen it recognizes has not been identified. Per-nucleotide qualities are absent, and no much larger clonotype sits a single base away.

Genomic DNA was extracted from sorted cells for sequencing of the TCRbeta CDR3 region. The immunoSEQ Assay was used for sequencing of TCRbeta CDR3 regions. TCRdb mirrors the immuneACCESS table, restricted to in-frame sequences. Some clones are absent from its copies; in checked studies, under half trace to an unresolved V gene, and the reason for the others is unknown. This sample holds 80,000 to 100,000 clones; 75% to 90% were observed only once. 0.8% to 0.9% of the sample goes to the ten largest clones. Trimming removed 0 bases from V and 1 base from J; the gene matches leave 4 bases unexplained. The germline V gene yields MNHEY for CDR1 and SVGAGI for CDR2. The CDR3 holds 16 amino acids from the cysteine to the phenylalanine. Here the CDR3 DNA is all that survives: 48 bases in frame from base 1. The trial excluded patients who had a history of autoimmune disease or who were on systemic immunosuppression. Peripheral blood for TCR sequencing was collected from all dose cohorts at baseline, on cycle 4 day 1, and on cycle 7 day 1. The samples were drawn from a first-in-human, open-label, multicenter phase I dose-escalation trial of ivuxolimab. Adults with locally advanced or metastatic melanoma, renal cell, hepatocellular, or head and neck squamous cell carcinoma were enrolled in the trial. Before TCR sequencing, CD4+ and CD8+ T cells were separately sorted from peripheral blood.

The source material was CD4+ or CD8+ T cells sorted from blood, sampled in a trial of the OX40 agonist ivuxolimab. This receptor was identified in an adult with an advanced solid tumor such as melanoma, head and neck, liver or kidney cancer. The rearrangement combines TRBV6-5 with TRBJ2-3; the central 7 bases match TRBD2. CDR3 protein: CASSYSGGPGTDTQYF. The DNA is TGTGCCAGCAGTTACTCGGGAGGGCCAGGCACAGATACGCAGTATTTT.